Below are 3 T cell receptor beta chains sequenced from a single sample in a study of T cell repertoires in cytomegalovirus infection. TCRdb called the reads again in MiXCR, with one record for every CDR3 protein. The sample yields some 280,000 distinct CDR3 sequences, approximately 14% seen once. The sample taken for sequencing was PBMCs. These receptors were obtained from a human donor in good health (CMV status not recorded). Some clones in this sample may be carry-over from other donors' samples.

This clonotype was picked up many times. The chain couples TRBV7-3 to TRBJ2-3; 10 nucleotides line up with TRBD2. CDR1 and CDR2 (germline): SGHTA, FQGTGA. The CDR3 runs to 15 residues. Trimming cost V 5 bases and J 2 bases; bases outside gene matches: 4. DNA for the CDR3: TGTGCCAGCAGCGCAACTAGCGGGGACACAGATACGCAGTATTTT. Its translation: CASSATSGDTDTQYF.

The chain couples TRBV20-1 to TRBJ2-7; 9 nucleotides agree with TRBD1. Germline-derived CDR1 and CDR2 are DFQATT and SNEGSKA (reference sequence). Losses at the gene ends were 4 bases for V and 6 bases for J; bases not matched to a gene: 7. This CDR3 is 13 amino acids long. The chain's CDR3 is CSAKTGGGGEQYF. In DNA, the CDR3 is TGCAGTGCTAAGACAGGGGGTGGAGGCGAGCAGTACTTC.

This chain uses TRBV14 with TRBJ2-1; D not certain. Trimming pared 4 bases from V and 5 bases from J, leaving 12 bases between. The germline V gene has CDR1 SGHDN and CDR2 FVKESK. There are 14 residues in the CDR3. For the CDR3, the DNA is TGTGCCAGCAGCCCCTCCTGGGGTGACAATGAGCAGTTCTTC. Its protein product is CASSPSWGDNEQFF.